The 22 T cell receptor beta chains in this list originate from one sample, sequenced in a study of blood T cells in healthy people across ages. Next came a second PCR, run for about 6 to 12 cycles, which used a sample-barcoded 5' primer along with a J-beta primer mix. Each CDR3 protein gets one entry after TCRdb re-called the 5' RACE reads with MiXCR. The sample contains some 780,000 distinct CDR3 sequences, 56% of which appear only once. The material sequenced was blood. The receptor set was obtained from a man aged 35 to 55 in good health.

This clonotype appeared many times. The CDR3 loop is CASSLAGTGLAKNIQYF. DNA for the CDR3: TGTGCCAGCAGCTTAGCGGGGACAGGACTAGCCAAAAACATTCAGTACTTC. The chain recombines TRBV7-2 with TRBJ2-4; 8 bases map to TRBD1. CDR3 length: 17 amino acids. CDR1 is SGHTA and CDR2 is FQGNSA in the germline V gene. The J segment lost 0 bases and the V segment lost 0 bases, leaving 4 bases of the junction unmatched.

CDR3 protein: CASSYSYQMNTEAFF. CDR3 coding DNA: TGTGCCAGCAGTTACTCGTACCAGATGAACACTGAAGCTTTCTTT. The chain employs TRBV6-2 or TRBV6-3 and TRBJ1-1; unclear D gene. The CDR3 contains 15 residues. V was pared by 0 bases and J by 0 bases, with 8 bases between. The germline gives CDR1 MNHEY, CDR2 SVGEGT.

This clonotype was counted between two and nine times. V is TRBV20-1 and J is TRBJ2-5; TRBD1 aligns across 10 bases. Trimming removed 0 bases from V and 1 base from J; junction bases left unmatched: 5. Germline loops: CDR1 DFQATT, CDR2 SNEGSKA (reference sequence). The CDR3 has 16 amino acids. This CDR3 is CSARDRDRGRQETQYF. The CDR3 coding sequence is TGCAGTGCTAGAGATCGGGACAGGGGTCGCCAAGAGACCCAGTACTTC.

This clonotype was recorded many times. The rearrangement joins TRBV6-4 to TRBJ2-3, with no clear D. The V and J ends lost 0 bases and 5 bases respectively, with 6 bases between them. CDR1 and CDR2 (germline): MRHNA, SNTAGT. The CDR3 is made up of 13 amino acids. DNA of the CDR3: TGTGCCAGCAGTGACTCGATGGGAGATACGCAGTATTTT. Protein: CASSDSMGDTQYF.

A remark on this clonotype: Given the absence of the conserved phenylalanine or tryptophan at the CDR3 end, a read error is likely. Because the CDR3's place on the DNA is in doubt, the DNA is left out and the CDR3 is given as listed by TCRdb. V usage is TRBV12-3 or TRBV12-4 and J usage is TRBJ2-3; the table's D call, TRBD2, was not checked against the DNA. The CDR3 is 15 residues long, counting both termini. CDR3 amino acids: CASSLASGGPDTQYS.

V and J are TRBV2 and TRBJ2-1, with 16 bases identical to TRBD2. Germline CDR1 and CDR2: SNHLY and FYNNEI. With V trimmed by 6 bases and J by 8 bases, 4 bases remained unmatched. There are 15 residues in the CDR3. In nucleotides, the CDR3 is TGTGCCAGCAGGGACGGGACTAGCGGGGGGGATGAGCAGTTCTTC. Translating gives CASRDGTSGGDEQFF.

The chain employs TRBV7-9 and TRBJ2-7; D gene uncertain. CDR3 size: 15 residues. V was clipped by 1 base and J by 4 bases, with 14 bases between them. Germline V gene lookup returns CDR1 SEHNR and CDR2 FQNEAQ (reference sequence). The DNA of the CDR3 is TGTGCCAGCAGCTTAGACGCAGGTGCAACGTACGAGCAGTACTTC. Its translation is CASSLDAGATYEQYF.

In this sample, this clonotype turned up once. A read error is likely, as this CDR3 ends without the conserved phenylalanine or tryptophan. The chain has TRBV28 and TRBJ2-3, with a tentative D call TRBD1 (6 bases). V dropped 5 bases and J dropped 6 bases, with 9 bases sitting between them. The CDR3 covers 12 residues. Looked up from germline, CDR1 is MDHEN and CDR2 is SYDVKM. The CDR3 DNA sequence: TGTGCCAGCAGTGGGCAGGGGGATACGCAGTATTCT. It encodes CASSGQGDTQYS.

This clonotype was seen once. This chain links TRBV20-1 with TRBJ1-1; D call uncertain. V dropped 1 base and J dropped 1 base, with 4 bases sitting between them. Germline lookup yields CDR1 DFQATT and CDR2 SNEGSKA (reference sequence). There are 12 residues in the CDR3. The CDR3 DNA is TGCAGTGCTAGAGCACCGAACACTGAAGCTTTCTTT. It yields the protein CSARAPNTEAFF.

The V gene is TRBV7-9, the J gene TRBJ2-1; D possibly corresponds to TRBD2 (6 bases). This CDR3 region has 15 residues. Germline assignment: CDR1 SEHNR and CDR2 FQNEAQ (reference sequence). V lost 0 bases and J 8 bases, leaving 14 bases between the germline ends. CDR3 protein: CASSLAGGAKDEQFF. As DNA, the CDR3 is TGTGCCAGCAGCTTAGCCGGCGGGGCGAAAGATGAGCAGTTCTTC.

The rearrangement joins TRBV7-6 to TRBJ2-3; unclear D gene. CDR1 and CDR2 (germline): SGHVS, FNYEAQ. This CDR3 region has 17 residues. V was cut by 4 bases and J by 4 bases, with 21 bases left in between. CDR3 in amino acids: CASSSLLGDPVPDTQYF. As DNA, the CDR3 is TGTGCCAGCAGCTCACTCTTAGGTGACCCGGTCCCAGATACGCAGTATTTT.

J is TRBJ1-3 and V is TRBV5-1; no clear D gene. Germline CDR1 reads SGHRS; CDR2 reads YFSETQ. This CDR3 is 14 amino acids long. Between the trimmed V and J ends, which lost 1 base and 2 bases, there was a span of 7 bases. CDR3 protein: CASSLMGTGNTIYF. DNA of the CDR3: TGCGCCAGCAGCTTGATGGGAACTGGAAACACCATATATTTT.

The rearrangement joins TRBV5-1 to TRBJ2-5; D may be TRBD1 (5 bases). Near its end, the DNA agrees better with TRBJ2-7, so the J call may be wrong. The CDR3 sequence is 13 residues long. In germline, CDR1 is SGHRS, CDR2 YFSETQ. CDR3 loop: CASSLEDTYEQYF. The CDR3 DNA follows: TGCGCCAGCAGCTTGGAGGACACCTACGAGCAGTACTTC.

The chain has TRBV9 and TRBJ2-5; 11 bases are shared with TRBD1. The CDR3 has 16 residues. Germline V gene lookup returns CDR1 SGDLS and CDR2 YYNGEE. With V trimmed by 1 base and J by 2 bases, 4 bases remained unmatched. CDR3 loop: CASSVSGQGGQETQYF. For the CDR3, the DNA is TGTGCCAGCAGCGTATCGGGACAGGGGGGGCAAGAGACCCAGTACTTC. Drawing the rest from reference TRBV9 and TRBJ2-5, the complete variable domain is DSGVTQTPKHLITATGQRVTLRCSPRSGDLSVYWYQQSLDQGLQFLIQYYNGEERAKGNILERFSAQQFPDLHSELNLSSLELGDSALYFCASSVSGQGGQETQYFGPGTRLLVL.

The CDR3 DNA sequence: TGTGCCAGCAGCCTTCGATCAGAGCAGTACTTC. It codes for CASSLRSEQYF. The J gene is TRBJ2-5, the V gene TRBV6-5; D gene unclear. The V end was cut by 6 bases, the J end by 11 bases, with 13 bases between. There are 11 residues in the CDR3. Germline lookup yields CDR1 MNHEY and CDR2 SVGAGI.

V is TRBV5-1 and J is TRBJ1-1; D is unclear. The CDR3 extends over 13 amino acids. The germline CDR1 and CDR2 sequences are SGHRS and YFSETQ. V lost 0 bases to trimming and J lost 1 base, with 4 bases between them. For the CDR3, the DNA is TGCGCCAGCAGCTTGGAGACGAACACTGAAGCTTTCTTT. As protein: CASSLETNTEAFF.

Only a few counts were recorded for this clonotype. The chain carries TRBV28 and TRBJ2-5; TRBD2 is a possible D gene (5 bases). The V gene lost 8 bases and the J gene lost 5 bases, with 27 bases spanning the gap. The CDR3 covers 17 residues. Germline V CDR1 and CDR2: MDHEN, SYDVKM. The chain's CDR3 is CASRPLNLGVTRETQYF. CDR3 in DNA: TGTGCCAGCCGTCCTTTGAATCTCGGGGTGACACGGGAGACCCAGTACTTC.

The gene calls are TRBV10-3 and TRBJ2-1; TRBD2 is a possible D gene (6 bases). Germline V gene lookup returns CDR1 ENHRY and CDR2 SYGVKD. The CDR3 is 14 residues long. V lost 7 bases and J lost 8, with 18 bases in between. CDR3 DNA sequence: TGTGCCATCACTACCGGGACTGGGGCCGATGAGCAGTTCTTC. Translation: CAITTGTGADEQFF.

The gene calls are TRBV24-1 and TRBJ2-5; 10 positions agree with TRBD1. The CDR3 extends over 15 amino acids. V lost 3 bases and J lost 4; bases outside the gene matches: 4. Germline assignment: CDR1 KGHDR and CDR2 SFDVKD. CDR3 in amino acids: CATSDPRQGAETQYF. DNA of the CDR3: TGTGCCACCAGTGATCCAAGACAGGGGGCAGAGACCCAGTACTTC.

The CDR3 is CASRSAGTYEQYF. In nucleotides, the CDR3 is TGTGCCAGCAGATCGGCAGGAACCTACGAGCAGTACTTC. This chain joins TRBV5-6 and TRBJ2-7; D unclear. CDR1 and CDR2 (germline): SGHDT, YYEEEE. The CDR3 length is 13 residues. V was shortened by 5 bases and J by 2 bases, with 11 bases between the two germline ends.

This rearrangement joins TRBV4-3 to TRBJ1-2, with 9 bases fitting TRBD1. This CDR3 contains 16 residues. Germline-derived CDR1 and CDR2 are LGHNA and YSLEER. After removal of 0 bases from V and 7 bases from J, the junction contained 9 bases not matched to a gene. The CDR3 region is CASSQEPGQGVGGYTF. DNA of the CDR3: TGCGCCAGCAGCCAAGAACCGGGACAGGGTGTGGGTGGCTACACCTTC.

This clonotype was picked up a small number of times. The genes are TRBV4-3 and TRBJ2-3; D is tentatively TRBD1 or TRBD2 (5 bases each). The germline gives CDR1 LGHNA, CDR2 YSLEER. Trimming pared 0 bases from V and 4 bases from J, leaving 11 bases between. The CDR3 spans 15 residues. The CDR3 loop reads CASSQDEGTSDTQYF. CDR3 bases: TGCGCCAGCAGCCAAGATGAGGGGACCTCAGATACGCAGTATTTT.